This TCR beta chain derives from a study of blood T cell repertoires in COVID-19. Study-wide context: T cells, B-cell-depleted T cells, or PBMCs supplied cDNA or gDNA.

Authors' analysis steps: Reference gene primer amplification gave nucleated cell count estimates. The data were produced by immunoSEQ multiplex PCR, yet TCRdb's version contains in-frame clones alone and is incomplete. Clonal size and the V and J genes are those of that table, whereas D and trimming came from the DNA. The top ten hold around 5.2% of the sample, which has about 200,000 clones, around 84% seen once. The table lists this clone with a few counts. Germline assignment: CDR1 WNHNN and CDR2 SYGVQD (reference sequence). This CDR3 contains 13 residues. With 8 bases removed from V and 2 bases from J, the gap between germline ends came to 12 bases.

The chain has TRBV10-1 and TRBJ1-1; no firm D call. The sequenced sample consisted of peripheral blood. This clonotype was obtained from a woman older than 75 with acute or convalescent COVID-19. CDR3 sequence reads: CASRGLLNTEAFF. CDR3 coding DNA: TGCGCCAGCCGCGGATTGTTAAACACTGAAGCTTTCTTT.